This TCR beta chain originates from a study of cytomegalovirus exposure and HLA in healthy donors. Background on the study: Of the donors genotyped, approximately 400 in all, 75% to 90% fell in the Caucasian-associated ancestry cluster.

Notes on this clone: Its target is not known.

General study points: Several top significant clusters appeared, in a later analysis, to be linked to common viral pathogens.

The CDR3 has 15 residues. V was shortened by 9 bases and J by 3 bases, with 19 bases between the two germline ends. Germline loops: CDR1 SGHNT, CDR2 YYREEE (reference sequence). In the PCR, 60 Vbeta and 13 Jbeta primers were used. Sequenced by immunoSEQ multiplex PCR; TCRdb stores in-frame clones only, minus some. The data show approximately 30,000 clones, roughly 60% seen once. The clonotype was recovered from a man between 45 and 60 years old in good health and CMV-seropositive. The sequenced sample consisted of PBMCs. The V gene is TRBV5-4, the J gene TRBJ2-1; D is possibly TRBD2 (6 bases). Written as DNA, the CDR3 is TGTGCCACCCGCCCCGGGCTAGCGAACTACAATGAGCAGTTCTTC. This sequence encodes CATRPGLANYNEQFF.